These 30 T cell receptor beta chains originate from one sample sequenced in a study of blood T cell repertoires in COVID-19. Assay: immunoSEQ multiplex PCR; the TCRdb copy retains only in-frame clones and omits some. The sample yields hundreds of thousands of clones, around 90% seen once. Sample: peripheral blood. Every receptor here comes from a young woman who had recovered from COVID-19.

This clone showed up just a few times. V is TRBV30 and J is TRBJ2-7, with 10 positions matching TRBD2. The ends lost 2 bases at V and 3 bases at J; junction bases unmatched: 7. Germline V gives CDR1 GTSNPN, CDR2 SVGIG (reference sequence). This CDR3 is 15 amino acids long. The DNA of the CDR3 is TGTGCCTGGAGTTGGGCTAGCGGGGGAATCTACGAGCAGTACTTC. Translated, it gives CAWSWASGGIYEQYF.

CDR3: CASRRGGAFGYTF. CDR3 bases: TGTGCCAGCCGCCGAGGGGGCGCGTTTGGCTACACCTTC. The chain couples TRBV27 to TRBJ1-2, with TRBD1 matching 7 bases. The CDR3 sequence is 13 residues long. Germline values: CDR1 MNHEY, CDR2 SMNVEV (reference sequence). Trimming at V came to 8 bases and at J to 7 bases, leaving 10 bases not matched to a gene.

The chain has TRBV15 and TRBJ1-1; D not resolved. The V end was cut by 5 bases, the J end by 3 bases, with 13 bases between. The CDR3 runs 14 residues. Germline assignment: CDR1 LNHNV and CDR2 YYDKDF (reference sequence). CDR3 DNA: TGTGCCACCAGCGCGCTTGACACACACACTGAAGCTTTCTTT. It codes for CATSALDTHTEAFF. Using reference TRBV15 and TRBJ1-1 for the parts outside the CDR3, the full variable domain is DAMVIQNPRYQVTQFGKPVTLSCSQTLNHNVMYWYQQKSSQAPKLLFHYYDKDFNNEADTPDNFQSRRPNTSFCFLDIRSPGLGDTAMYLCATSALDTHTEAFFGQGTRLTVV.

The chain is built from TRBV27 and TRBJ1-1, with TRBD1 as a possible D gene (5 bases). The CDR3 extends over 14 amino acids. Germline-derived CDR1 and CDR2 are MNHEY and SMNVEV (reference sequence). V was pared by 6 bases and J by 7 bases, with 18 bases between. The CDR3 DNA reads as TGTGCCAGCAGCTATAGGACGGGGGGAGGTGAAGCTTTCTTT. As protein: CASSYRTGGGEAFF.

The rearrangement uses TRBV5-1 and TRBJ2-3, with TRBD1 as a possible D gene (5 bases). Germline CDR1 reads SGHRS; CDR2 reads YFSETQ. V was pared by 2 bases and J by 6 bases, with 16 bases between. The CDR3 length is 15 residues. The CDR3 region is CASSFKKGPRDTQYF. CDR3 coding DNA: TGCGCCAGCAGCTTCAAAAAGGGGCCCCGGGATACGCAGTATTTT.

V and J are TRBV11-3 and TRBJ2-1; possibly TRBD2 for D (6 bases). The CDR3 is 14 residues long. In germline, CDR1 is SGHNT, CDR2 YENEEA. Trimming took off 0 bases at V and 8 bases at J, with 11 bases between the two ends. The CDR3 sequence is CASSLEGDFDEQFF. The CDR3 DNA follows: TGTGCCAGCAGCTTAGAAGGGGACTTCGATGAGCAGTTCTTC.

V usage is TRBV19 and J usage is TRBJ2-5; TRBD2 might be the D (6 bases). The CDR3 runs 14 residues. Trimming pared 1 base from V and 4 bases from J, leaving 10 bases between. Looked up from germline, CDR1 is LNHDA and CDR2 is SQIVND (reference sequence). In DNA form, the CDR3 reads TGTGCCAGTAGTATAGGTGGGGGGAGAGAGACCCAGTACTTC. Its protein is CASSIGGGRETQYF. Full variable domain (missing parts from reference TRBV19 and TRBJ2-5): DGGITQSPKYLFRKEGQNVTLSCEQNLNHDAMYWYRQDPGQGLRLIYYSQIVNDFQKGDIAEGYSVSREKKESFPLTVTSAQKNPTAFYLCASSIGGGRETQYFGPGTRLLVL.

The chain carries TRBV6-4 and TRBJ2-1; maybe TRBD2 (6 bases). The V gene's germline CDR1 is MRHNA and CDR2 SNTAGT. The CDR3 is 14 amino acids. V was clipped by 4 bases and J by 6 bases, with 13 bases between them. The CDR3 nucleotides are TGTGCCAGCAGTGCTGGACAAGCGGGCAATGAGCAGTTCTTC. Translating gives CASSAGQAGNEQFF.

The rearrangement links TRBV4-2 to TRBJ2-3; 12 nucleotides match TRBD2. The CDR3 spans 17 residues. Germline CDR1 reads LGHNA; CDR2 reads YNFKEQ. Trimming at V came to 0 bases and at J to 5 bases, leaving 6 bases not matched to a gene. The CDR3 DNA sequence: TGTGCCAGCAGCCAAGATTCTAGCGGGAGGGCGGGAGATACGCAGTATTTT. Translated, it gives CASSQDSSGRAGDTQYF.

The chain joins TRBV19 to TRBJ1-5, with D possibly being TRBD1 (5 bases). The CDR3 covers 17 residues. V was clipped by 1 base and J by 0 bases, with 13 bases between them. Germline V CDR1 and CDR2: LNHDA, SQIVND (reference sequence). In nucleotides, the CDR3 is TGTGCCAGTAGTATAGTCGGCGGGGGTTATAGCAATCAGCCCCAGCATTTT. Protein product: CASSIVGGGYSNQPQHF.

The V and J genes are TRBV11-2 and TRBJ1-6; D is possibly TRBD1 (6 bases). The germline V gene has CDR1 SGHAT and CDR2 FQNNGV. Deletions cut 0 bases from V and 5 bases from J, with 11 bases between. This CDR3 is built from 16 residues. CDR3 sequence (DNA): TGTGCCAGCAGCTTAGAATCAGGGGCCAATAATTCACCCCTCCACTTT. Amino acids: CASSLESGANNSPLHF.

The CDR3 DNA reads TGTGCCATCAATACAGGAAGCAATCAGCCCCAGCATTTT. Translation: CAINTGSNQPQHF. J is TRBJ1-5 and V is TRBV10-3, with D maybe TRBD1 (5 bases). The germline V gene encodes CDR1 ENHRY and CDR2 SYGVKD. The CDR3 totals 13 residues. V was trimmed by 7 bases and J by 1 base, leaving 8 bases between them.

CDR3 nucleotides: TGTGCCAGCAGCGTAGGACTAGCGGGAGGCCGAGAGACCCAGTACTTC. Its translation is CASSVGLAGGRETQYF. V gene TRBV9 combines with J gene TRBJ2-5, with 13 bases matching TRBD2. CDR3 size: 16 residues. V trimming: 0 bases; J trimming: 4 bases; junction bases outside the gene matches: 3. Germline V gene data show CDR1 as SGDLS and CDR2 as YYNGEE.

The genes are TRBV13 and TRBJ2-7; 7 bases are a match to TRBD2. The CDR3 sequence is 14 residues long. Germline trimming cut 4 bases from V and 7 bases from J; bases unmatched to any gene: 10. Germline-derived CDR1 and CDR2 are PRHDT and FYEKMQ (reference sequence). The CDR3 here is CASSWGRGLGEQYF. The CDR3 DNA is TGTGCCAGCAGCTGGGGGAGGGGACTTGGGGAGCAGTACTTC.

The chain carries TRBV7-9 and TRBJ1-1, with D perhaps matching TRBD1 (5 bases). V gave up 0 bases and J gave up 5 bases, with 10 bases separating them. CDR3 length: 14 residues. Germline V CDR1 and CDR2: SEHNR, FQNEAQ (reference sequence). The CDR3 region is CASSLASRATEAFF. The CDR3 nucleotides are TGTGCCAGCAGCTTAGCATCCAGGGCTACTGAAGCTTTCTTT.

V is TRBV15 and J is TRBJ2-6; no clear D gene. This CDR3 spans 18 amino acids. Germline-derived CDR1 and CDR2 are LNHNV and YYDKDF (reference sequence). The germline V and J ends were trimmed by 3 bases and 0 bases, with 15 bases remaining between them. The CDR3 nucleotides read TGTGCCACCAGCAGTAGAGGTGGCCTATCCTCTGGGGCCAACGTCCTGACTTTC. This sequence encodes CATSSRGGLSSGANVLTF. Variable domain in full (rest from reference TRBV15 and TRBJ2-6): DAMVIQNPRYQVTQFGKPVTLSCSQTLNHNVMYWYQQKSSQAPKLLFHYYDKDFNNEADTPDNFQSRRPNTSFCFLDIRSPGLGDTAMYLCATSSRGGLSSGANVLTFGAGSRLTVL.

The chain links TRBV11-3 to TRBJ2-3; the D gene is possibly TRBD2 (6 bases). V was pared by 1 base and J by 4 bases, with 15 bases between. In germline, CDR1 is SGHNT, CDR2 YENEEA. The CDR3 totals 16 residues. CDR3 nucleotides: TGTGCCAGCAGCTTAGGTCAGTTCGGCGGGGCAGATACGCAGTATTTT. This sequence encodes CASSLGQFGGADTQYF.

The CDR3 is CASSWRGNEQFF. In DNA, the CDR3 is TGCGCCAGCAGCTGGAGGGGTAATGAGCAGTTCTTC. The chain uses TRBV5-1 and TRBJ2-1, with D possibly TRBD2 on 6 matching bases. V lost 3 bases and J lost 7, with 8 bases in between. Germline CDR1 is SGHRS and CDR2 is YFSETQ. This CDR3 is built from 12 residues.

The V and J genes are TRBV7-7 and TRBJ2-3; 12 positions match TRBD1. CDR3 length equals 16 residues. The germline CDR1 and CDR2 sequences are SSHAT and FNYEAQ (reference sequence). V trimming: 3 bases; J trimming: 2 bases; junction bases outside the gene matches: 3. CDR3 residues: CASSLGGQGATDTQYF. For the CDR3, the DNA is TGTGCCAGCAGCTTGGGGGGACAGGGGGCCACAGATACGCAGTATTTT.

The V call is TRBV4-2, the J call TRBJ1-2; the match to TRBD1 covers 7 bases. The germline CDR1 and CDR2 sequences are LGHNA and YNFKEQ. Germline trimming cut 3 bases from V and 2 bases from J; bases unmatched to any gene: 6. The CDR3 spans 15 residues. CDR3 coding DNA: TGTGCCAGCAGCCAGGCCGGACAGGTGAACTATGGCTACACCTTC. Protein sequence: CASSQAGQVNYGYTF.

The CDR3 loop reads CASSPLRIAANTGELFF. In DNA form, the CDR3 reads TGTGCCAGCAGCCCCCTACGGATAGCGGCCAACACCGGGGAGCTGTTTTTT. This chain joins TRBV7-2 and TRBJ2-2, with D possibly matching TRBD2 (6 bases). This CDR3 has 17 residues. The germline V gene has CDR1 SGHTA and CDR2 FQGNSA. V dropped 5 bases and J dropped 2 bases, with 18 bases sitting between them.

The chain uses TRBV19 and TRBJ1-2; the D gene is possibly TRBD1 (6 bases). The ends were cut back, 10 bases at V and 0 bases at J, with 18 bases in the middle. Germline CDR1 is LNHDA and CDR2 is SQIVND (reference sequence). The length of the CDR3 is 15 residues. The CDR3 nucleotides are TGTGCCACCACGGAAGGGGCAGGGGCTAACTATGGCTACACCTTC. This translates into CATTEGAGANYGYTF.

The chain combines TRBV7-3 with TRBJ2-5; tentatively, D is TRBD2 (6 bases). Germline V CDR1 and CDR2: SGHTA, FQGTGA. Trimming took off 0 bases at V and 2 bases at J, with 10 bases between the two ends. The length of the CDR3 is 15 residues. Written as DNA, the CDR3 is TGTGCCAGCAGCTTAACAGGGACTCCTCAAGAGACCCAGTACTTC. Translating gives CASSLTGTPQETQYF. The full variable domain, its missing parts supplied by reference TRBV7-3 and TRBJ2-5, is GAGVSQTPSNKVTEKGKYVELRCDPISGHTALYWYRQSLGQGPEFLIYFQGTGAADDSGLPNDRFFAVRPEGSVSTLKIQRTERGDSAVYLCASSLTGTPQETQYFGPGTRLLVL.

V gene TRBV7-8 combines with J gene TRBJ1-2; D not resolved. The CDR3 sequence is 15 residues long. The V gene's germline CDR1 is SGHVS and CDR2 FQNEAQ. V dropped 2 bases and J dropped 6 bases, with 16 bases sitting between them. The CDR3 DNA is TGTGCCAGCAGCTTAAACTTGGGAGCCCTTGATGGCTACACCTTC. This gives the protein CASSLNLGALDGYTF. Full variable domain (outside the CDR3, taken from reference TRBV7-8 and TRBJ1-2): GAGVSQSPRYKVAKRGQDVALRCDPISGHVSLFWYQQALGQGPEFLTYFQNEAQLDKSGLPSDRFFAERPEGSVSTLKIQRTQQEDSAVYLCASSLNLGALDGYTFGSGTRLTVV.

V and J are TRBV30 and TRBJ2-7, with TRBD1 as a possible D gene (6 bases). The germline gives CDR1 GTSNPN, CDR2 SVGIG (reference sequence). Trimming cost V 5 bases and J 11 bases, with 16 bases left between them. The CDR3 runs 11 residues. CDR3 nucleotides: TGTGCCTGGGCCAATGGACAGTGGGAGTACTTC. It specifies CAWANGQWEYF.

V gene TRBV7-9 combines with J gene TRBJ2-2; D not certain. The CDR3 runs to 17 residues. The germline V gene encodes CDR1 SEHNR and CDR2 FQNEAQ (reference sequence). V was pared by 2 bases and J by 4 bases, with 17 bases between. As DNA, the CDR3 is TGTGCCAGCAGCTTACTTCCAGGCCGAAGTGGCACCGGGGAGCTGTTTTTT. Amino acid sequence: CASSLLPGRSGTGELFF.

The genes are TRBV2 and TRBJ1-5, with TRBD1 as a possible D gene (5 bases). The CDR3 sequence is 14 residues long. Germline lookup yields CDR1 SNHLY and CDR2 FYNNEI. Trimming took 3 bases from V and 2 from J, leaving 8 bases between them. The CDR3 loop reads CASSDQGGNQPQHF. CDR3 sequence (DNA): TGTGCCAGCAGTGATCAAGGGGGCAATCAGCCCCAGCATTTT.

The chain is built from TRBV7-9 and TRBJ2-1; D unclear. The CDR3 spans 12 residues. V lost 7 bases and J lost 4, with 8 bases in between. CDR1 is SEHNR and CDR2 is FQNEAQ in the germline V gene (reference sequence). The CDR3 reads CASTTLYNEQFF. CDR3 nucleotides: TGTGCCAGCACCACTCTATACAATGAGCAGTTCTTC.

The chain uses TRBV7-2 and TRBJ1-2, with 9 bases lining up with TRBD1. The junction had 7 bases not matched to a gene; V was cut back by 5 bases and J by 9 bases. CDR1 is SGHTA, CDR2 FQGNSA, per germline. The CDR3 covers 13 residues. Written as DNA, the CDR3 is TGTGCCAGCAGCCCTTGGACAGGGGCTAGCTACACCTTC. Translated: CASSPWTGASYTF.

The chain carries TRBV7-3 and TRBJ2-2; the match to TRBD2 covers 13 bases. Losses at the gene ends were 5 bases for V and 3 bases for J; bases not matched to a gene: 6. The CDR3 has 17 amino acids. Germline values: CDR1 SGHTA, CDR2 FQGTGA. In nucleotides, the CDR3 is TGTGCCAGCAGCCCGGGGACTAGCGGGAAATACACCGGGGAGCTGTTTTTT. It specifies CASSPGTSGKYTGELFF.